This is a list of T cell receptor beta chains from one sample in a study of regulatory T cells in long-lasting Graves disease. MiXCR, run by TCRdb on the multiplex PCR reads, gives a single entry per CDR3 protein. Here the sample spans a few hundred thousand distinct CDR3 sequences, around 22% being singletons. The material was peripheral blood mononuclear cells (PBMCs), obtained when the disease was refractory, from a patient treated with antithyroid drugs. Every receptor here comes from a female donor with Graves disease. Both conserved end residues are part of each CDR3. A D gene is named only where the DNA matches it firmly. Where a row states a size, it is once, few, many or the class of an expanded clone; other rows omit it.

d_gene: -
j_gene: TRBJ2-5
abundance: -
v_gene: TRBV25-1
CDR3aa: CASHGLTDHQETQYF
CDR3nt: TGTGCCAGCCATGGATTGACAGACCACCAAGAGACCCAGTACTTC

d_gene: TRBD1
j_gene: TRBJ1-1
abundance: many
v_gene: TRBV29-1
CDR3aa: CSVIQGMNTEAFF
CDR3nt: TGCAGCGTGATACAGGGGATGAACACTGAAGCTTTCTTT

d_gene: TRBD1
j_gene: TRBJ1-5
abundance: few
v_gene: TRBV28
CDR3aa: CASKRPGQGHNQPQHF
CDR3nt: TGTGCCAGCAAGCGACCGGGACAGGGGCACAATCAGCCCCAGCATTTT

d_gene: -
j_gene: TRBJ1-1
abundance: -
v_gene: TRBV6-2/TRBV6-3
CDR3aa: CASSYSGGLGTEAFF
CDR3nt: TGTGCCAGCAGTTACTCGGGGGGCTTGGGGACTGAAGCTTTCTTT

d_gene: -
j_gene: TRBJ2-6
abundance: -
v_gene: TRBV5-1
CDR3aa: CASSGGTPGANVLTF
CDR3nt: TGCGCCAGCAGTGGGGGAACCCCTGGGGCCAACGTCCTGACTTTC

d_gene: -
j_gene: TRBJ2-7
abundance: -
v_gene: TRBV14
CDR3aa: CASSQVLWGEQYF
CDR3nt: TGTGCCAGCAGCCAAGTTCTGTGGGGCGAGCAGTACTTC

d_gene: -
j_gene: TRBJ1-5
abundance: -
v_gene: TRBV10-2
CDR3aa: CASSESTGPYSNQPQHF
CDR3nt: TGCGCCAGCAGTGAGTCGACAGGCCCTTATAGCAATCAGCCCCAGCATTTT

d_gene: TRBD1
j_gene: TRBJ1-2
abundance: many
v_gene: TRBV28
CDR3aa: CASSGDRDKGYTF
CDR3nt: TGTGCCAGCAGTGGGGACAGGGACAAAGGCTACACCTTC

d_gene: TRBD2
j_gene: TRBJ2-5
abundance: -
v_gene: TRBV25-1
CDR3aa: CASRDGRLAQQETQYF
CDR3nt: TGTGCCAGCAGGGACGGGCGACTAGCGCAGCAAGAGACCCAGTACTTC

d_gene: -
j_gene: TRBJ2-6
abundance: many
v_gene: TRBV12-3/TRBV12-4
CDR3aa: CASRLGISGANVLTF
CDR3nt: TGTGCCAGCAGGTTGGGGATCTCTGGGGCCAACGTCCTGACTTTC

d_gene: -
j_gene: TRBJ1-1
abundance: -
v_gene: TRBV9
CDR3aa: CASSPGRVGTEAFF
CDR3nt: TGTGCCAGCAGCCCCGGCAGGGTGGGTACTGAAGCTTTCTTT

d_gene: -
j_gene: TRBJ1-4
abundance: once
v_gene: TRBV5-1
CDR3aa: CASSSHRDEKLFF
CDR3nt: TGCGCCAGCAGCTCCCACAGGGATGAAAAACTGTTTTTT

d_gene: -
j_gene: TRBJ2-2
abundance: -
v_gene: TRBV9
CDR3aa: CASSVRERAINTGELFF
CDR3nt: TGTGCCAGCAGCGTTCGGGAACGCGCCATAAACACCGGGGAGCTGTTTTTT

d_gene: TRBD2
j_gene: TRBJ2-7
abundance: many
v_gene: TRBV20-1
CDR3aa: CSVVISGRVDEQYF
CDR3nt: TGCAGTGTGGTCATAAGCGGGAGAGTCGACGAGCAGTACTTC